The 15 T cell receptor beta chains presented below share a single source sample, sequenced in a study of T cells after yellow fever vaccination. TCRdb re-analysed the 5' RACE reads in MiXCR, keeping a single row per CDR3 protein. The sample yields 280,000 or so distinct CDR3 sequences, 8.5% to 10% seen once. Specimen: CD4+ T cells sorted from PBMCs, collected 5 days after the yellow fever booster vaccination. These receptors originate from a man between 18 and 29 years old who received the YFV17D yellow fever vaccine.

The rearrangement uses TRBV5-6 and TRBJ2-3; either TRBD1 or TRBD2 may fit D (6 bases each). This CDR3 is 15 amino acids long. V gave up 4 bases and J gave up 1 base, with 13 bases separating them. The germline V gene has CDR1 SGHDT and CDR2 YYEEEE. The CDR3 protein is CASSPGALGTDTQYF. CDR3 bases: TGTGCCAGCAGCCCGGGGGCCTTGGGCACAGATACGCAGTATTTT. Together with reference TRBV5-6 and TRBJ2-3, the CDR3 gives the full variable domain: DAGVTQSPTHLIKTRGQQVTLRCSPKSGHDTVSWYQQALGQGPQFIFQYYEEEERQRGNFPDRFSGHQFPNYSSELNVNALLLGDSALYLCASSPGALGTDTQYFGPGTRLTVL.

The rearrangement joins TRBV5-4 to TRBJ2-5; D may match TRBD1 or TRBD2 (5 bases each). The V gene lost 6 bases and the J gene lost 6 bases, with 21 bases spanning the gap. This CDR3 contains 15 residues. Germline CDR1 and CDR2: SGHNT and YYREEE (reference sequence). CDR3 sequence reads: CASTYRGVGRKTQYF. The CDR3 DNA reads TGTGCCAGCACCTACCGGGGCGTAGGGCGGAAGACCCAGTACTTC. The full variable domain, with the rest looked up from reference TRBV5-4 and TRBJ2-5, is ETGVTQSPTHLIKTRGQQVTLRCSSQSGHNTVSWYQQALGQGPQFIFQYYREEENGRGNFPPRFSGLQFPNYSSELNVNALELDDSALYLCASTYRGVGRKTQYFGPGTRLLVL.

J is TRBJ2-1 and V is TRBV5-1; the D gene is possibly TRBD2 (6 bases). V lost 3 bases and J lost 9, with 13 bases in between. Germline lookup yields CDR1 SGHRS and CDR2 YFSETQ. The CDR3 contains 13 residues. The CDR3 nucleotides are TGCGCCAGCAGCTCCGGACTATCTGGTGAGCAGTTCTTC. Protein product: CASSSGLSGEQFF. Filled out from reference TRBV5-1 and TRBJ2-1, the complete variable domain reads KAGVTQTPRYLIKTRGQQVTLSCSPISGHRSVSWYQQTPGQGLQFLFEYFSETQRNKGNFPGRFSGRQFSNSRSEMNVSTLELGDSALYLCASSSGLSGEQFFGPGTRLTVL.

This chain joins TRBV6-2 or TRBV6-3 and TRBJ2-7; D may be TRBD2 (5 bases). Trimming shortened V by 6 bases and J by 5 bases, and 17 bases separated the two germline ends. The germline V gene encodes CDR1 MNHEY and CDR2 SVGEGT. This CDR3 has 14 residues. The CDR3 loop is CASSLRGPPNEQYF. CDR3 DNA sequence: TGTGCCAGCAGCCTACGGGGTCCACCGAACGAGCAGTACTTC.

The DNA for the CDR3 is TGCGCCAGCAGCTTGAATCCCAGCTTGTCTGGAAACACCATATATTTT. This codes for CASSLNPSLSGNTIYF. The chain uses TRBV5-1 and TRBJ1-3; D not certain. V was cut by 1 base and J by 1 base, with 12 bases left in between. This CDR3 is 16 amino acids long. Germline V gene lookup returns CDR1 SGHRS and CDR2 YFSETQ. The entire variable domain, with the rest obtained from reference TRBV5-1 and TRBJ1-3, is as follows: KAGVTQTPRYLIKTRGQQVTLSCSPISGHRSVSWYQQTPGQGLQFLFEYFSETQRNKGNFPGRFSGRQFSNSRSEMNVSTLELGDSALYLCASSLNPSLSGNTIYFGEGSWLTVV.

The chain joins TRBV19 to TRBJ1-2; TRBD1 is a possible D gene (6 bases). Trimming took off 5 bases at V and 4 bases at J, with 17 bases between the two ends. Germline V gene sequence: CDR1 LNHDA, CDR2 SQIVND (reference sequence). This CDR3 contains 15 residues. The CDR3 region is CASSWDTLKPYGYTF. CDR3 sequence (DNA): TGTGCCAGTAGTTGGGACACCTTAAAACCCTATGGCTACACCTTC.

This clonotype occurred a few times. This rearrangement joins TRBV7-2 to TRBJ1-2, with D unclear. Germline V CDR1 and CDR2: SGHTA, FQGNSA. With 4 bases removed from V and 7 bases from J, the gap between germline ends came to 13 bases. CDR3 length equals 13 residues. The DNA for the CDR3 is TGTGCCAGCAGCTCACTCGCGCTCTCTGGCTACACCTTC. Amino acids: CASSSLALSGYTF.

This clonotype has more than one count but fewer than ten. This CDR3 is CASSFRPVKTQYF. CDR3 DNA: TGTGCCAGCAGCTTCCGCCCCGTCAAGACCCAGTACTTC. V gene TRBV5-6 combines with J gene TRBJ2-5; D is uncertain. The CDR3 consists of 13 residues. V was cut by 2 bases and J by 6 bases, with 11 bases left in between. CDR1 and CDR2 (germline): SGHDT, YYEEEE.

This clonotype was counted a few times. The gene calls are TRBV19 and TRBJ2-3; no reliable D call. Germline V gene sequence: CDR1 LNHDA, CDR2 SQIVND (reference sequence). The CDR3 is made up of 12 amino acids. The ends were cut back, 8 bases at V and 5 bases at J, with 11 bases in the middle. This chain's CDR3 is CASRSLGDTQYF. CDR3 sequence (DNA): TGTGCCAGTCGATCTCTCGGAGATACGCAGTATTTT.

The CDR3 nucleotides are TGTGCCAGCAGCCAGGGGGCTCGTTTCCTGAACACCGGGGAGCTGTTTTTT. This translates into CASSQGARFLNTGELFF. The V gene is TRBV3-1, the J gene TRBJ2-2; weak D call: TRBD1 (6 bases). Germline CDR1 LGHDT, CDR2 YNNKEL (reference sequence). This CDR3 contains 17 residues. The V and J ends lost 3 bases and 1 base respectively, with 15 bases between them.

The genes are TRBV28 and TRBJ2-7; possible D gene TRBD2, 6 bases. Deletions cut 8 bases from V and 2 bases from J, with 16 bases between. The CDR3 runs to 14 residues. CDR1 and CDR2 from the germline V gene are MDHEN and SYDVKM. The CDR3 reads CASHGAGLTYEQYV. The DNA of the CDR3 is TGTGCCAGCCACGGAGCGGGTCTTACCTACGAGCAGTACGTC.

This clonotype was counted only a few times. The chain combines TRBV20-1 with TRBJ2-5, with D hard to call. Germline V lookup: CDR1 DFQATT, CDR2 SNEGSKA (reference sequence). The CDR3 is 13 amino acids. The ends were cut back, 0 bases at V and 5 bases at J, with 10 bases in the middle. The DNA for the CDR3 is TGCAGTGCTAGAGAGGCGCTACTGGAGACCCAGTACTTC. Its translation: CSAREALLETQYF.

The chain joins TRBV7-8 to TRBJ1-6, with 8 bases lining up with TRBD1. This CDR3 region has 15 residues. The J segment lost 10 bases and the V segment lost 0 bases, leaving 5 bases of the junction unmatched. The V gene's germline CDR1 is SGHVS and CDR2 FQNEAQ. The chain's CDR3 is CASSLAWTGPSPLHF. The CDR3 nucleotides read TGTGCCAGCAGCTTAGCGTGGACAGGGCCATCACCCCTCCACTTT.

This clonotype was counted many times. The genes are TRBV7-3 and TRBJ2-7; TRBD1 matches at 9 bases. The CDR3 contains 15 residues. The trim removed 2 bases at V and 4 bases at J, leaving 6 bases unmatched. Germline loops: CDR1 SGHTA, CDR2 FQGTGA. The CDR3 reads CASSLAPGQGYEQYF. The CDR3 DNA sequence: TGTGCCAGCAGCTTAGCTCCGGGACAGGGTTACGAGCAGTACTTC.

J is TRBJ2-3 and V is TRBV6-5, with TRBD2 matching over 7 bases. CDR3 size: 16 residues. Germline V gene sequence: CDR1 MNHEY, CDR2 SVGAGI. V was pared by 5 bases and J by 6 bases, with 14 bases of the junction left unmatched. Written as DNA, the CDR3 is TGTGCCAGCAGTCCCGCCGGACTAGTTTCCGCTGATACGCAGTATTTT. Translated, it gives CASSPAGLVSADTQYF.